A selection of T cell receptor beta chains follows, all from one sample in a study of response to subunit inactivated influenza vaccine. One entry per CDR3 protein, called by TCRdb with MiXCR from the RT-PCR reads. The sample yields hundreds of thousands of distinct CDR3 sequences, around 13% seen once. Sequences were derived from PBMCs from blood, sampled less than 15 days before vaccination. Receptor source: a man aged 50 or older who received an inactivated influenza vaccine. Both conserved end residues are trimmed from each CDR3.

TRBV3-1,TRBJ2-1,ASSRGSPNEQF
TRBV10-3,TRBJ1-1,AIRETGAEAF
TRBV5-1,TRBJ2-7,ASSFWGSSAYEQY
TRBV3-1,TRBJ1-1,ASSQPGQGEAF
TRBV7-6,TRBJ2-1,ASSGTANEQF
TRBV27,TRBJ2-3,ASRRQGTVGTDTQY
TRBV6-1,TRBJ1-5,ASRDSPRPQH
TRBV7-2,TRBJ1-1,ASSSQGQGHTEAF
TRBV10-1,TRBJ2-7,ASSKGTSGAGSPYEQY
TRBV6-2/TRBV6-3,TRBJ2-1,ASSRLAGGVYEQF
TRBV7-9,TRBJ1-4,ASSPLGEGSVNEKLF